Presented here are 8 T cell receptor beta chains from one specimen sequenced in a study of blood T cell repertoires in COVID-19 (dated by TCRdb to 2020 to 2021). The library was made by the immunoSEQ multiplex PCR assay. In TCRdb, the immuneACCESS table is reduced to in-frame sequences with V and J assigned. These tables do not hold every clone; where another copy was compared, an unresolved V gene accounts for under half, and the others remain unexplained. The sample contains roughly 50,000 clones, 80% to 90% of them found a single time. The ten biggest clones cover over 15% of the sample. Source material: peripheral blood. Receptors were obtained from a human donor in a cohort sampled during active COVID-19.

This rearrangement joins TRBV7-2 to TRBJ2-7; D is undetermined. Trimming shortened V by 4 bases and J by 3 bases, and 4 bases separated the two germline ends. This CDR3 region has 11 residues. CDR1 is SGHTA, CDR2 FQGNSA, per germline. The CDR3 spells CASSSLYEQYF. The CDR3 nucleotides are TGTGCCAGCAGCTCCCTCTACGAGCAGTACTTC.

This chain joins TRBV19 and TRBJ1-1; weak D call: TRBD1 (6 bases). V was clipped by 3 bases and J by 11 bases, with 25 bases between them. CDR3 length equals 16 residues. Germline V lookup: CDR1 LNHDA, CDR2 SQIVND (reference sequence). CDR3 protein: CASSIGAGVFRGDAFF. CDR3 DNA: TGTGCCAGTAGTATTGGGGCAGGGGTGTTCCGCGGTGATGCTTTCTTT.

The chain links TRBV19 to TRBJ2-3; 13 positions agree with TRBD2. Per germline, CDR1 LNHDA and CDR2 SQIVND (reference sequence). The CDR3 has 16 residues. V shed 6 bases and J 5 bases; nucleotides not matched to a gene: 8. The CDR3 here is CASSKTSGGAGDTQYF. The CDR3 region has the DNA TGTGCCAGTAGCAAAACTAGCGGGGGGGCCGGAGATACGCAGTATTTT.

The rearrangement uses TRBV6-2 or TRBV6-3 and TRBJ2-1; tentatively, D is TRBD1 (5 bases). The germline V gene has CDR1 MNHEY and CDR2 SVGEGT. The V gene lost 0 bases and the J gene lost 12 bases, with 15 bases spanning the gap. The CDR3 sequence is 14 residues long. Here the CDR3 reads CASSYSPGLVGQFF. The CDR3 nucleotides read TGTGCCAGCAGTTACTCCCCAGGGCTAGTCGGGCAGTTCTTC.

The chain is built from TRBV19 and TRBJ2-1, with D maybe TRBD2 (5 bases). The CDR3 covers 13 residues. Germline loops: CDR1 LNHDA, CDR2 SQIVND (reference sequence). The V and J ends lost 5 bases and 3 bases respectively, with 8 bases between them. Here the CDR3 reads CASSPRGYNEQFF. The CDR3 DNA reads TGTGCCAGTAGTCCCCGGGGCTACAATGAGCAGTTCTTC.

CDR3 DNA sequence: TGTGCCTGGAGTCGGGCGCGCGGGATTAACAATCAGCCCCAGCATTTT. Translated, it gives CAWSRARGINNQPQHF. This chain links TRBV30 with TRBJ1-5; the D is unclear. Trimming removed 2 bases from V and 3 bases from J, with 17 bases in between. The CDR3 consists of 16 residues. CDR1 GTSNPN and CDR2 SVGIG come from the germline V gene (reference sequence).

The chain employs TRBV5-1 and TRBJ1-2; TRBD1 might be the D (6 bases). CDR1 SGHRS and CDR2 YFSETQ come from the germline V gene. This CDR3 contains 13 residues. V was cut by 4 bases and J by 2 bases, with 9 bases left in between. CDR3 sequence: CASSRGQNYGYTF. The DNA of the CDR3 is TGCGCCAGCAGCAGGGGACAAAACTATGGCTACACCTTC. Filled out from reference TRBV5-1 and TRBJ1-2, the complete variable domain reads KAGVTQTPRYLIKTRGQQVTLSCSPISGHRSVSWYQQTPGQGLQFLFEYFSETQRNKGNFPGRFSGRQFSNSRSEMNVSTLELGDSALYLCASSRGQNYGYTFGSGTRLTVV.

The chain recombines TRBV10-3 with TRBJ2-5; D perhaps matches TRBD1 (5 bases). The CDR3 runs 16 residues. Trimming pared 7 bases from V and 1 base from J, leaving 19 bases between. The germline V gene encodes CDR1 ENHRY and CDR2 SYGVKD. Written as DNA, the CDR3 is TGTGCCATCAAGGTACGGGTTCGACAGTGCCAAGAGACCCAGTACTTC. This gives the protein CAIKVRVRQCQETQYF.